This T cell receptor beta chain was sequenced during a study of CD8 T cells in Susac syndrome. Reverse transcription of roughly 0.5 to 1 ug RNA was performed with random hexamers. Amplification of TCR beta CDR3 used immunoSEQ multiplex PCR across 54 Vbeta and 13 Jbeta. TCRdb reanalysed the immunoSEQ multiplex PCR reads using MiXCR and keeps one entry per CDR3 protein. The top ten clones hold around 0.093% of a sample with approximately 200,000 distinct CDR3 sequences, approximately 96% of them seen once. Germline V gives CDR1 GTSNPN, CDR2 SVGIG (reference sequence). CDR3 length: 13 amino acids. Trimming removed 3 bases from V and 5 bases from J, with 11 bases in between.

Input material: CD4+ T cells from PBMCs. The clonotype originates from a human donor with multiple sclerosis. The chain joins TRBV30 to TRBJ1-5, with D possibly matching TRBD1 (6 bases). The CDR3 region is CAWSGGADQPQHF. CDR3 sequence (DNA): TGTGCCTGGAGCGGGGGCGCGGATCAGCCCCAGCATTTT.